The entry below gives a single TCR beta chain sequence along with its context. This specimen belongs to a study of blood T cell repertoires in COVID-19. Turning to the study itself: The United States, Italy and Spain provided the acute and convalescent COVID-19 samples.

CDR1 is SGHDN and CDR2 is FVKESK in the germline V gene. This CDR3 contains 16 residues. V dropped 0 bases and J dropped 2 bases, with 13 bases sitting between them. The repertoire was sequenced with immunoSEQ multiplex PCR; TCRdb's copy has only in-frame clones and lacks some. This repertoire shows about 270,000 clones, approximately 89% found once; its top ten account for approximately 10%. What was sequenced was peripheral blood. The clonotype comes from a man between 40 and 49 years old with active or convalescent COVID-19. The chain links TRBV14 to TRBJ1-2; D is unresolved. The chain's CDR3 is CASSQDQRQMNYGYTF. CDR3 nucleotides: TGTGCCAGCAGCCAAGATCAGAGACAAATGAACTATGGCTACACCTTC. Full variable domain (rest looked up from reference TRBV14 and TRBJ1-2): EAGVTQFPSHSVIEKGQTVTLRCDPISGHDNLYWYRRVMGKEIKFLLHFVKESKQDESGMPNNRFLAERTGGTYSTLKVQPAELEDSGVYFCASSQDQRQMNYGYTFGSGTRLTVV.